The clone carrying this T cell receptor beta chain was counted many times. What it binds is unknown. The sample comes from a study of blood T cells in healthy people across ages. In germline, CDR1 is SQVTM, CDR2 ANQGSEA. V was clipped by 4 bases and J by 0 bases, with 12 bases between them. The CDR3 contains 14 residues. For the second PCR, which ran for about 6 to 12 cycles, a sample-barcoded 5' primer and a J-beta primer mix were used. TCRdb reprocessed the 5' RACE reads with MiXCR, giving one entry per CDR3 protein. The profile shows fewer than 800,000 distinct CDR3 sequences, approximately 29% of them singletons. For every donor, a draw yielded roughly 10 milliliters of peripheral blood. Isolation per sample recovered at least 7 million PBMCs. The study, taken as a whole, reports: With naive T cell percentage, TCR beta diversity showed a strong correlation. Versus aged donors, long-lived donors had higher diversity and more naive CD4+ cells.

V is TRBV29-1 and J is TRBJ1-2; no clear D gene. The specimen was blood. The sequence was collected from a woman of 80 years or more in good health. CDR3 in amino acids: CSVGEQQANYGYTF. In DNA, the CDR3 is TGCAGCGTTGGGGAACAACAAGCTAACTATGGCTACACCTTC.